The next 21 T cell receptor beta chains were all read from a single sample in a study of T cell responses to AZD1222 COVID-19 vaccine. Here immunoSEQ multiplex PCR was the method, and the copy in TCRdb shows in-frame clones only, minus some. The table lists about 260,000 clones, roughly 93% of them singletons. The starting material was peripheral blood, obtained on day 0 of AZD1222 vaccination. These receptors were obtained from an adult in good health.

V and J are TRBV10-3 and TRBJ2-5; no clear D. The V and J ends lost 2 bases and 5 bases respectively, with 3 bases between them. Germline V gene sequence: CDR1 ENHRY, CDR2 SYGVKD. CDR3 length: 11 amino acids. CDR3 amino acids: CAISEAETQYF. CDR3 DNA: TGTGCCATCAGTGAGGCCGAGACCCAGTACTTC.

The chain employs TRBV10-3 and TRBJ2-1; weak D call: TRBD1 (5 bases). The CDR3 consists of 14 residues. V was pared by 8 bases and J by 10 bases, with 21 bases between. Germline V gene data show CDR1 as ENHRY and CDR2 as SYGVKD. CDR3 DNA sequence: TGTGCCATCGCAGAGGTAGGGGCCCTGGGGGAGCAGTTCTTC. The encoded protein is CAIAEVGALGEQFF.

The V and J genes are TRBV19 and TRBJ1-5; D remains ambiguous. The V end lost 3 bases, the J end lost 3 bases, and 12 bases lay between the germline ends. Germline loops: CDR1 LNHDA, CDR2 SQIVND (reference sequence). There are 15 residues in the CDR3. Written as DNA, the CDR3 is TGTGCCAGTAGTATGGCAATCCCCCTCAATCAGCCCCAGCATTTT. Amino acids: CASSMAIPLNQPQHF.

The chain links TRBV7-9 to TRBJ2-2; possibly TRBD1 or TRBD2 for D (5 bases each). CDR3 length: 15 residues. V lost 3 bases and J 2 bases, leaving 10 bases between the germline ends. Germline assignment: CDR1 SEHNR and CDR2 FQNEAQ (reference sequence). The CDR3 nucleotides are TGTGCCAGCAGCTTGGGGGACCGAAACACCGGGGAGCTGTTTTTT. It is translated as CASSLGDRNTGELFF.

The chain is built from TRBV25-1 and TRBJ2-7, with 7 bases that match TRBD2. The germline gives CDR1 MGHDK, CDR2 SYGVNS. There are 14 residues in the CDR3. Unmatched junction bases numbered 9, after V lost 6 bases and J lost 4 bases. This CDR3 reads CASRSPGLWYEQYF. In DNA, the CDR3 is TGTGCCAGCAGGAGCCCGGGACTATGGTACGAGCAGTACTTC.

The chain links TRBV5-4 to TRBJ2-5; 9 bases are shared with TRBD2. This CDR3 comprises 16 residues. The germline gives CDR1 SGHNT, CDR2 YYREEE (reference sequence). V lost 1 base to trimming and J lost 4 bases; unmatched junction nucleotides: 8. CDR3 loop: CASSLLSSGGRETQYF. The DNA for the CDR3 is TGTGCCAGCAGCTTGTTAAGTAGCGGGGGAAGAGAGACCCAGTACTTC.

This chain connects TRBV6-2 or TRBV6-3 to TRBJ1-4; the match to TRBD1 covers 7 bases. Germline-derived CDR1 and CDR2 are MNHEY and SVGEGT. V was clipped by 0 bases and J by 3 bases; unmatched bases: 4. This CDR3 region has 16 residues. The DNA of the CDR3 is TGTGCCAGCAGTTACTCCGGACAGGCTCCTAATGAAAAACTGTTTTTT. Residues: CASSYSGQAPNEKLFF.

The chain is built from TRBV28 and TRBJ2-7; maybe TRBD2 (6 bases). V lost 3 bases and J 1 base, leaving 10 bases between the germline ends. This CDR3 has 14 amino acids. Germline CDR1 is MDHEN and CDR2 is SYDVKM. The CDR3 protein is CASSLGGRSYEQYF. The DNA of the CDR3 is TGTGCCAGCAGTTTGGGGGGTAGGTCCTACGAGCAGTACTTC. The entire variable domain, with the rest obtained from reference TRBV28 and TRBJ2-7, is as follows: DVKVTQSSRYLVKRTGEKVFLECVQDMDHENMFWYRQDPGLGLRLIYFSYDVKMKEKGDIPEGYSVSREKKERFSLILESASTNQTSMYLCASSLGGRSYEQYFGPGTRLTVT.

V is TRBV3-1 (or the pseudogene TRBV3-2) and J is TRBJ1-1, with D possibly TRBD1 on 6 matching bases. The germline V gene has CDR1 LGHDT and CDR2 YNNKEL (reference sequence). The CDR3 extends over 15 amino acids. Deletions cut 4 bases from V and 5 bases from J, with 17 bases between. In nucleotides, the CDR3 is TGTGCCAGCAGCCCTTTTCCGGGGGCACGAACTGAAGCTTTCTTT. Its translation is CASSPFPGARTEAFF.

The rearrangement links TRBV4-3 to TRBJ2-7; tentatively, D is TRBD1 or TRBD2 (5 bases each). The CDR3 loop spans 15 amino acids. CDR1 LGHNA and CDR2 YSLEER come from the germline V gene. V was cut by 1 base and J by 3 bases, with 13 bases left in between. The CDR3 DNA reads as TGCGCCAGCAGCCAAGGTCTCGGGACCTACTACGAGCAGTACTTC. Translated, it gives CASSQGLGTYYEQYF.

The chain recombines TRBV4-1 with TRBJ1-1; D is undetermined. The V end was cut by 3 bases, the J end by 4 bases, with 15 bases between. The CDR3 is 15 amino acids. The germline V gene has CDR1 MGHRA and CDR2 YSYEKL. The DNA for the CDR3 is TGCGCCAGCAGCCATACGGCCGGCGTCGGCACTGAAGCTTTCTTT. Translation: CASSHTAGVGTEAFF.

J is TRBJ2-7 and V is TRBV6-5, with TRBD1 matching over 10 bases. The CDR3 is 15 amino acids. The trim removed 6 bases at V and 0 bases at J, leaving 5 bases unmatched. CDR1 is MNHEY, CDR2 SVGAGI, per germline. This CDR3 is CASSPRTGGSYEQYF. CDR3 nucleotides: TGTGCCAGCAGCCCAAGGACAGGGGGCTCCTACGAGCAGTACTTC.

V and J are TRBV6-2 or TRBV6-3 and TRBJ2-3, with 10 bases that match TRBD2. This CDR3 has 18 residues. Trimming removed 2 bases from V and 2 bases from J; junction bases left unmatched: 10. CDR1 and CDR2 (germline): MNHEY, SVGEGT. The CDR3 DNA follows: TGTGCCAGCAGTTACACCTCCTGTAGCGGGGGGCACACAGATACGCAGTATTTT. Protein: CASSYTSCSGGHTDTQYF.

The gene calls are TRBV29-1 and TRBJ2-1, with TRBD1 identical over 9 bases. Per the germline V gene, CDR1 is SQVTM and CDR2 is ANQGSEA. The junction had 5 bases not matched to a gene; V was cut back by 7 bases and J by 7 bases. CDR3 size: 12 residues. The CDR3 loop reads CSAEGQGNEQFF. DNA for the CDR3: TGCAGCGCCGAGGGACAGGGAAATGAGCAGTTCTTC.

This sequence joins TRBV5-1 and TRBJ1-1; D not certain. This CDR3 has 14 amino acids. The germline gives CDR1 SGHRS, CDR2 YFSETQ. Trimming stripped 3 bases from V and 3 bases from J, with 12 bases between. The CDR3 loop reads CASSWDIRDTEAFF. CDR3 sequence (DNA): TGCGCCAGCAGCTGGGATATTAGGGACACTGAAGCTTTCTTT.

The chain has TRBV2 and TRBJ1-2; perhaps TRBD1 as D (5 bases). Trimming took 3 bases from V and 4 from J, leaving 12 bases between them. CDR1 is SNHLY, CDR2 FYNNEI, per germline. The CDR3 is made up of 14 amino acids. The CDR3 reads CASSEAGLGYGYTF. DNA of the CDR3: TGTGCCAGCAGTGAGGCGGGGCTCGGCTATGGCTACACCTTC.

The J gene is TRBJ2-7, the V gene TRBV23-1; TRBD1 matches 7 bases. TRBV23-1 is filed as an ORF, its function uncertain. The CDR3 totals 19 residues. Trimming removed 0 bases from V and 0 bases from J; junction bases left unmatched: 14. The CDR3 region is CASSQSSSTGDLLSYEQYF. DNA of the CDR3: TGCGCCAGCAGTCAATCCTCATCCACAGGGGACCTGCTCTCCTACGAGCAGTACTTC.

This chain joins TRBV29-1 and TRBJ2-5; D perhaps matches TRBD1 (5 bases). The V gene's germline CDR1 is SQVTM and CDR2 ANQGSEA. V was clipped by 5 bases and J by 5 bases, with 12 bases between them. The CDR3 covers 12 residues. In DNA, the CDR3 is TGCAGCGTTAGGGGCGCTGGGGAGACCCAGTACTTC. It encodes CSVRGAGETQYF.

The chain uses TRBV7-2 and TRBJ2-2; the match to TRBD2 covers 8 bases. Losses at the gene ends were 6 bases for V and 6 bases for J; bases not matched to a gene: 12. The CDR3 is 16 residues long. CDR1 and CDR2 (germline): SGHTA, FQGNSA. CDR3 nucleotides: TGTGCCAGCAGTCACCTAGTGGTAGCGGGGTCCGGGGAGCTGTTTTTT. It yields the protein CASSHLVVAGSGELFF.

CDR3 bases: TGTGCCAGCAGTCTTCAGGGGAACACTGAAGCTTTCTTT. Its protein is CASSLQGNTEAFF. This chain connects TRBV6-5 to TRBJ1-1, with D perhaps TRBD1 (5 bases). The CDR3 is 13 residues long. Per germline, CDR1 MNHEY and CDR2 SVGAGI. V lost 5 bases and J lost 1, with 8 bases in between.

The V and J genes are TRBV28 and TRBJ1-2, with D perhaps TRBD1 (5 bases). CDR1 is MDHEN, CDR2 SYDVKM, per germline. Trimming left V 6 bases short and J 3 bases short, with 17 bases between. The CDR3 totals 15 residues. CDR3: CASSGTNRPHYGYTF. The CDR3 DNA sequence: TGTGCCAGCAGCGGAACGAACAGGCCGCACTATGGCTACACCTTC.